The clone carrying this T cell receptor beta chain was recorded many times. Its antigen is currently unknown. CD4 T cells were positively selected, then CD8 T cells from the CD4-negative fraction. This entry comes from a study of naive and memory T cell subsets. Both TRBC1 and TRBC2 were covered by a beta constant-region primer of two equimolar oligonucleotides. The ligated cDNA underwent four PCR rounds using SP2 and nested alpha and beta constant-region primers. TCRdb reprocessed the UMI-ligation and nested PCR reads with MiXCR, giving one entry per CDR3 protein. The profile shows approximately 100,000 distinct CDR3 sequences, around 15% of them singletons. Broader study findings: Possibly reflecting memory cells re-expressing CD45RA, a few larger clonotypes occurred in naive repertoires, especially CD8.

Germline V gives CDR1 SEHNR, CDR2 FQNEAQ (reference sequence). The CDR3 sequence is 13 residues long. Trimming left V 8 bases short and J 0 bases short, with 8 bases between. Sequencing was done on a sample of naive CD8+ T cells from blood. The sequence was collected from a human donor in good health. The genes are TRBV7-9 and TRBJ2-1, with no clear D. CDR3 amino acids: CASSTPSYNEQFF. CDR3 nucleotides: TGTGCCAGCTCGACTCCCTCCTACAATGAGCAGTTCTTC.